This TCR beta chain derives from a study of cytomegalovirus exposure and HLA in healthy donors. Comments on this clone: Its antigen is unidentified.

The germline gives CDR1 SQVTM, CDR2 ANQGSEA. There are 13 residues in the CDR3. Trimming removed 3 bases at V and 0 bases at J, with 8 bases between. Study-wide findings and caveats: A later analysis reportedly found that, within productive TCRs, an Asian-associated ancestry cluster had fewer N-insertions than the mean observed across the approximately 700 donors. Most TCR sequences were uncommon, yet certain public TCRs appeared in many donors.

PCR used 60 Vbeta primers and 13 Jbeta primers. Produced via immunoSEQ multiplex PCR; TCRdb's table is partial and in-frame only. This sample has fewer than 110,000 clones; approximately 66% occur once, and the top ten carry less than 3.5%. The rearrangement links TRBV29-1 to TRBJ1-2; D uncertain. The source material was PBMCs. This TCR was recovered from a woman in her fifties or sixties in good health and CMV-seronegative. The CDR3 spells CSVDTGTNYGYTF. The CDR3 DNA sequence: TGCAGCGTTGACACCGGGACTAACTATGGCTACACCTTC.